This TCR beta chain was recovered during a study of blood T cell repertoires in COVID-19. Across the whole study: COVID-19 samples collected from the United States, Italy and Spain covered acute and convalescent phases.

The CDR3 contains 12 residues. Trimming took off 5 bases at V and 3 bases at J, with 8 bases between the two ends. In germline, CDR1 is KGHSH, CDR2 LQKENI. TCRdb's copy holds only in-frame clones and misses some; the assay was immunoSEQ multiplex PCR. The data contain some 100,000 clones, about nine tenths of them singletons. Notes on this clone: The sample contains more than one DNA sequence encoding this CDR3.

The receptor's source is a man aged 45-60 years with acute or convalescent COVID-19. The V call is TRBV18, the J call TRBJ2-7; tentatively, D is TRBD2 (5 bases). Sequencing was performed on peripheral blood. CDR3 in amino acids: CASSSTNYEQYF. The CDR3 bases are TGTGCCAGCTCATCGACTAACTACGAGCAGTACTTC.